This T cell receptor beta chain comes out of a study of blood T cell repertoires in COVID-19 (dated by TCRdb to the early 2020s). Study-wide context: Samples covering the acute and convalescent phases of COVID-19 were provided by collaborators in the United States, Italy and Spain. The material from the prospective study consisted of cDNA or gDNA derived from T cells, B-cell-depleted T cells, or PBMCs. Subjects who had been exposed to COVID-19, were actively infected with it, or had recovered from it provided the deeply sampled blood TCRbeta repertoires that made up the dataset. A freely available public database, intended as a resource for researchers studying the immune response to SARS-CoV-2, is where the repertoires were released. Samples came from the ongoing ImmuneRACE study (first 160 participants) plus 1,254 subjects from 6 global collaborators. A de-identified subject ID, COVID-19 status, age in years and sex were almost always included in the sample metadata. HLA class I and class II types, where available, came from metadata supplied by the sample provider rather than from assay-based typing.

Study-wide conclusions, independent of this receptor: The amount of clinical and demographic metadata varied by source and participant and was provided uncurated.

To note about this clone: What antigen it recognizes has not been identified. No much larger clone exists at a distance of one base, and base qualities are not known.

The collaborating institutions used their own protocols to collect whole blood in K2EDTA tubes. For TCRbeta analysis, collaborators shipped samples in one of three forms: frozen whole blood, isolated PBMCs, or DNA extracted from either of those sample types. The CDR3 holds 15 amino acids from the cysteine to the phenylalanine. Solely the CDR3 DNA is kept, with 45 bases framed from the first base. Trimming removed 1 base from V and 3 bases from J, leaving 12 bases between the germline ends. As encoded in the germline V gene, CDR1 is SGHTA while CDR2 is FQGNSA. The immunoSEQ Assay, a bias-controlled multiplex PCR, was used to amplify TCRbeta CDR3 regions from genomic DNA. On the study's bioinformatics: Within the assay, amplification of reference gene primers was used to estimate how many nucleated cells each sample contained. To quantify the absolute abundance of each unique TCRbeta CDR3 rearrangement, sequence reads were collapsed and filtered. Productive Simpson clonality was computed per sample as the square root of Simpson's diversity index over productive rearrangements. In TCRdb, the immuneACCESS table is reduced to in-frame sequences with V and J assigned. These tables do not hold every clone; where another copy was compared, an unresolved V gene accounts for under half, and the others remain unexplained. V and J calls and clone size are given by that table; D and trimming were obtained from the DNA. A total of 120,000 or so clones appear in this sample, roughly 90% of them only once. The top ten hold over 7% of the sample.

The chain uses TRBV7-2 and TRBJ1-2; the D gene is perhaps TRBD1, on 5 matching bases. This clonotype originated in a human donor in a cohort sampled during active COVID-19. Sequencing used peripheral blood. CDR3 protein: CASSLVWRGDYGYTF. In nucleotides, the sequence is TGTGCCAGCAGCTTAGTTTGGCGGGGGGACTATGGCTACACCTTC. The full variable domain, with segments outside the CDR3 supplied by the reference TRBV7-2 and TRBJ1-2 proteins, appears as GAGVSQSPSNKVTEKGKDVELRCDPISGHTALYWYRQSLGQGLEFLIYFQGNSAPDKSGLPSDRFSAERTGGSVSTLTIQRTQQEDSAVYLCASSLVWRGDYGYTFGSGTRLTVV.